One and the same sample provided the 27 T cell receptor beta chains below, sequenced in a study of blood T cell repertoires in COVID-19. The repertoire was sequenced with immunoSEQ multiplex PCR; TCRdb's copy has only in-frame clones and lacks some. The repertoire holds about 390,000 clones, 70% to 90% seen once, with over 2% in the top ten. Input material: peripheral blood. These receptors all stem from an older woman with COVID-19, enrolled during active disease.

The chain joins TRBV6-5 to TRBJ2-3; D might be TRBD1 (6 bases). The ends were cut back, 4 bases at V and 11 bases at J, with 25 bases in the middle. There are 16 residues in the CDR3. Germline V gives CDR1 MNHEY, CDR2 SVGAGI. The CDR3 DNA reads as TGTGCCAGCAGTTGGACAGCGTTACTGCGCCCTATCCTGCAGTATTTT. Protein sequence: CASSWTALLRPILQYF.

The chain couples TRBV3-1 (or the pseudogene TRBV3-2) to TRBJ1-2; 7 nucleotides agree with TRBD1. The V segment lost 4 bases and the J segment 8 bases; nucleotides outside the gene matches: 13. Germline CDR1 and CDR2: LGHDT and YNNKEL (reference sequence). There are 15 residues in the CDR3. CDR3 residues: CASSPWTGHRSGYTF. The CDR3 nucleotides are TGTGCCAGCAGCCCTTGGACAGGACATAGATCGGGCTACACCTTC.

This chain joins TRBV4-2 and TRBJ2-7; 11 bases align to TRBD2. The CDR3 length is 15 residues. The trim removed 3 bases at V and 0 bases at J, leaving 1 base unmatched. Germline V CDR1 and CDR2: LGHNA, YNFKEQ. This chain's CDR3 is CASSHTSGGSYEQYF. Here the CDR3 DNA reads TGTGCCAGCAGCCATACTAGCGGGGGCTCCTACGAGCAGTACTTC.

The chain carries TRBV5-1 and TRBJ2-2; the D gene is possibly TRBD2 (5 bases). Trimming cost V 6 bases and J 3 bases, with 15 bases left between them. Germline V gene data show CDR1 as SGHRS and CDR2 as YFSETQ. This CDR3 comprises 15 residues. The CDR3, as DNA: TGCGCCAGCAACCATGAGGGTCGATACACCGGGGAGCTGTTTTTT. It translates to CASNHEGRYTGELFF.

The chain carries TRBV6-4 and TRBJ1-2, with D possibly being TRBD1 (5 bases). Trimming took off 0 bases at V and 4 bases at J, with 12 bases between the two ends. The CDR3 has 15 amino acids. Germline V gene lookup returns CDR1 MRHNA and CDR2 SNTAGT. The CDR3 nucleotides read TGTGCCAGCAGTGACTCCACAGGCTCATCCTATGGCTACACCTTC. Its translation: CASSDSTGSSYGYTF.

The chain couples TRBV7-9 to TRBJ2-6, with TRBD2 as a possible D gene (5 bases). Germline V CDR1 and CDR2: SEHNR, FQNEAQ (reference sequence). There are 17 residues in the CDR3. V shed 5 bases and J shed 0 bases, with 14 bases lying between them. The CDR3 loop is CASSPEEGRSGANVLTF. The CDR3 bases are TGTGCCAGCAGCCCGGAGGAAGGGCGCTCTGGGGCCAACGTCCTGACTTTC. Supplemented by reference TRBV7-9 and TRBJ2-6, the full variable domain reads DTGVSQNPRHKITKRGQNVTFRCDPISEHNRLYWYRQTLGQGPEFLTYFQNEAQLEKSRLLSDRFSAERPKGSFSTLEIQRTEQGDSAMYLCASSPEEGRSGANVLTFGAGSRLTVL.

This chain uses TRBV12-3 or TRBV12-4 with TRBJ1-1; D possibly corresponds to TRBD1 (6 bases). The CDR3 has 12 residues. Trimming cost V 6 bases and J 8 bases, with 13 bases left between them. The CDR3 coding sequence is TGTGCCAGCAGCTCGGTGAGGGGGGAAGCTTTCTTT. Protein product: CASSSVRGEAFF.

This chain links TRBV11-2 with TRBJ2-1, with 8 bases matching TRBD2. With 4 bases clipped from V and 4 bases from J, the junction kept 9 bases outside the gene matches. Germline V gives CDR1 SGHAT, CDR2 FQNNGV. This CDR3 is built from 16 residues. The CDR3 nucleotides are TGTGCCAGCAGCTCCAGGACTAGCAGCCGATACAATGAGCAGTTCTTC. This sequence encodes CASSSRTSSRYNEQFF.

The rearrangement links TRBV29-1 to TRBJ1-1; 9 nucleotides align to TRBD1. V lost 3 bases to trimming and J lost 6 bases; unmatched junction nucleotides: 5. Per germline, CDR1 SQVTM and CDR2 ANQGSEA. The CDR3 has 13 amino acids. The CDR3, as DNA: TGCAGCGTTGAGGACAGGGGCTGGTCTGAAGCTTTCTTT. Protein: CSVEDRGWSEAFF.

The chain carries TRBV14 and TRBJ1-2; D unclear. The CDR3 contains 14 residues. V gave up 0 bases and J gave up 4 bases, with 9 bases separating them. CDR1 is SGHDN and CDR2 is FVKESK in the germline V gene. CDR3: CASSQEDGIYGYTF. Written as DNA, the CDR3 is TGTGCCAGCAGCCAAGAAGACGGGATCTATGGCTACACCTTC.

The CDR3 nucleotides are TGTGCCAGCAGCGCTTTTGCGGTGCAAGAGACCCAGTACTTC. This encodes CASSAFAVQETQYF. The chain couples TRBV9 to TRBJ2-5; D uncertain. This CDR3 comprises 14 residues. Trimming took off 3 bases at V and 2 bases at J, with 11 bases between the two ends. CDR1 is SGDLS and CDR2 is YYNGEE in the germline V gene.

The chain combines TRBV10-3 with TRBJ2-7; TRBD2 aligns across 8 bases. Germline V lookup: CDR1 ENHRY, CDR2 SYGVKD. The V and J ends lost 4 bases and 5 bases, in that order; junction bases with no gene match: 10. CDR3 length equals 15 residues. This chain's CDR3 is CAISGSGESFHEQYF. CDR3 coding DNA: TGTGCCATCAGTGGTAGCGGGGAGTCCTTTCACGAGCAGTACTTC.

The rearrangement uses TRBV7-2 and TRBJ2-7; D is uncertain. This CDR3 contains 15 residues. V was trimmed by 0 bases and J by 2 bases, leaving 11 bases between them. CDR1 is SGHTA, CDR2 FQGNSA, per germline. The CDR3 spells CASSLAHGEAYEQYF. CDR3 DNA: TGTGCCAGCAGCTTAGCGCACGGCGAGGCCTACGAGCAGTACTTC.

The chain couples TRBV28 to TRBJ1-2; a weak D match, TRBD1 (5 bases). CDR1 is MDHEN and CDR2 is SYDVKM in the germline V gene. CDR3 length equals 13 residues. Trimming cost V 6 bases and J 4 bases, with 12 bases left between them. The CDR3 sequence is CASSSPGFYGYTF. CDR3 DNA: TGTGCCAGCAGCTCCCCAGGGTTCTATGGCTACACCTTC.

This chain uses TRBV6-5 with TRBJ1-2, with D perhaps matching TRBD1 (6 bases). V was clipped by 0 bases and J by 9 bases, with 17 bases between them. The CDR3 spans 15 residues. The germline V gene has CDR1 MNHEY and CDR2 SVGAGI. This CDR3 reads CASSYSGAGLFSYTF. In DNA form, the CDR3 reads TGTGCCAGCAGTTACTCGGGGGCAGGACTCTTTAGCTACACCTTC.

V and J are TRBV19 and TRBJ2-7; TRBD1 is a possible D gene (6 bases). The germline gives CDR1 LNHDA, CDR2 SQIVND (reference sequence). V was trimmed by 5 bases and J by 2 bases, leaving 13 bases between them. This CDR3 region has 14 residues. The DNA of the CDR3 is TGTGCCAGTAGTCGGGACACCGTTGCCTACGAGCAGTACTTC. This sequence encodes CASSRDTVAYEQYF.

The chain links TRBV6-5 to TRBJ1-5; perhaps TRBD1 as D (5 bases). Germline CDR1 MNHEY, CDR2 SVGAGI. Trimming left V 8 bases short and J 4 bases short, with 12 bases between. The CDR3 length is 13 residues. For the CDR3, the DNA is TGTGCCAGCTCAGGGTTTGTAAATCAGCCCCAGCATTTT. It is translated as CASSGFVNQPQHF.

The rearrangement links TRBV3-1 (or the pseudogene TRBV3-2) to TRBJ2-7; TRBD1 might be the D (5 bases). Germline V lookup: CDR1 LGHDT, CDR2 YNNKEL (reference sequence). With 4 bases removed from V and 0 bases from J, the gap between germline ends came to 10 bases. The CDR3 runs 14 residues. The CDR3, as DNA: TGTGCCAGCAGCCCTCGACAGAGCTCCTACGAGCAGTACTTC. Translating gives CASSPRQSSYEQYF.

V is TRBV4-2 and J is TRBJ1-1, with no clear D. The CDR3 spans 15 residues. Per germline, CDR1 LGHNA and CDR2 YNFKEQ. The V end lost 3 bases, the J end lost 6 bases, and 17 bases lay between the germline ends. The CDR3, as DNA: TGTGCCAGCAGCCAGGCCCGTGATTGGGCTCCTGAAGCTTTCTTT. Protein: CASSQARDWAPEAFF.

V and J are TRBV7-3 and TRBJ2-2, with a possible D match to TRBD1 (6 bases). Germline values: CDR1 SGHTA, CDR2 FQGTGA. The CDR3 is made up of 16 amino acids. Trimming cost V 3 bases and J 1 base, with 12 bases left between them. CDR3: CASSFGPQGNTGELFF. For the CDR3, the DNA is TGTGCCAGCAGCTTTGGTCCACAGGGGAACACCGGGGAGCTGTTTTTT.

This sequence joins TRBV3-1 (or the pseudogene TRBV3-2) and TRBJ1-2; D may be TRBD1 (5 bases). The V end lost 4 bases, the J end lost 4 bases, and 10 bases lay between the germline ends. This CDR3 spans 13 amino acids. Germline assignment: CDR1 LGHDT and CDR2 YNNKEL (reference sequence). In DNA, the CDR3 is TGTGCCAGCAGCCGCCGGGGGTCCTATGGCTACACCTTC. Translating it yields CASSRRGSYGYTF.

The genes are TRBV5-4 and TRBJ1-1; D is possibly TRBD1 (5 bases). Trimming stripped 4 bases from V and 1 base from J, with 14 bases between. Germline assignment: CDR1 SGHNT and CDR2 YYREEE (reference sequence). There are 15 residues in the CDR3. The CDR3 region is CASSPSQGQNTEAFF. DNA of the CDR3: TGTGCCAGCAGCCCGAGCCAAGGACAGAACACTGAAGCTTTCTTT.

The V gene is TRBV2, the J gene TRBJ1-2; D is possibly TRBD1 (6 bases). The V gene's germline CDR1 is SNHLY and CDR2 FYNNEI. The V end lost 6 bases, the J end lost 5 bases, and 16 bases lay between the germline ends. This CDR3 is 14 amino acids long. CDR3 loop: CASSLTGPRYGYTF. CDR3 bases: TGTGCCAGCAGCTTGACAGGACCGAGATATGGCTACACCTTC.

The V call is TRBV27, the J call TRBJ1-2, with 10 bases identical to TRBD1. The J segment lost 7 bases and the V segment lost 6 bases, leaving 5 bases of the junction unmatched. CDR1 is MNHEY, CDR2 SMNVEV, per germline (reference sequence). The CDR3 is made up of 13 amino acids. For the CDR3, the DNA is TGTGCCAGCAGCCGCGGGACAGGGGCTGGCTACACCTTC. Translation: CASSRGTGAGYTF.

The chain employs TRBV6-5 and TRBJ2-3; 10 positions agree with TRBD2. V was pared by 4 bases and J by 4 bases, with 8 bases of the junction left unmatched. From germline, CDR1 is MNHEY and CDR2 SVGAGI. This CDR3 contains 16 residues. For the CDR3, the DNA is TGTGCCAGCAGTTCACAAGCGGGGGGGCGGGCAGATACGCAGTATTTT. It encodes CASSSQAGGRADTQYF.

The chain uses TRBV28 and TRBJ1-2; D may be TRBD1 (6 bases). Trimming shortened V by 5 bases and J by 0 bases, and 13 bases separated the two germline ends. Germline V gene data show CDR1 as MDHEN and CDR2 as SYDVKM. The length of the CDR3 is 15 residues. CDR3 nucleotides: TGTGCCAGCAGTAGTTCAGGGGCAGCTAACTATGGCTACACCTTC. Amino acid sequence: CASSSSGAANYGYTF.

This clone occurred a few times. The chain employs TRBV9 and TRBJ2-1; tentative D call: TRBD2 (6 bases). Trimming took 3 bases from V and 6 from J, leaving 13 bases between them. Germline-derived CDR1 and CDR2 are SGDLS and YYNGEE. The length of the CDR3 is 14 residues. CDR3 in DNA: TGTGCCAGCAGCGCGGGGGAACCCTTCAATGAGCAGTTCTTC. This translates into CASSAGEPFNEQFF.